The table lists the clone carrying this TCR beta chain with many counts. Its antigen remains unidentified. Researchers attached unique molecular identifiers to individual cDNA molecules. TCRdb independently ran MiXCR on the 5' RACE reads; one entry per CDR3 protein. The top ten clones hold 21% of a sample with 42,000 or so distinct CDR3 sequences, approximately 10% of them seen once. The entry originates in a study of early T cells in non-severe SARS-CoV-2 infection. Trimming pared 5 bases from V and 1 base from J, leaving 12 bases between. This CDR3 is 15 amino acids long. Germline CDR1 and CDR2: MNHEY and SVGEGT. Study results and limitations: Matching with VDJdb favored anti-spike CD8 responses (missing private and CD4 specificities).

Source material: whole blood. The chain recombines TRBV6-2 or TRBV6-3 with TRBJ2-1; D may be TRBD2 (5 bases). This sequence was found in an adult who was a healthcare worker with PCR-confirmed SARS-CoV-2 infection or an uninfected control (not recorded which). As DNA, the CDR3 is TGTGCCAGCAGTAATGGACTTATATCCTACAATGAGCAGTTCTTC. It specifies CASSNGLISYNEQFF.